This entry lists 29 T cell receptor beta chains sequenced from one sample in a study of T cell changes during pregnancy in multiple sclerosis. The data were produced by immunoSEQ multiplex PCR, yet TCRdb's version contains in-frame clones alone and is incomplete. The profile covers approximately 37,000 clones, with around 93% appearing a single time and roughly 0.6% taken by the ten largest. Specimen: CD4+ T cells from peripheral blood mononuclear cells, collected in the third trimester of pregnancy. The receptors shown here come from a female donor with multiple sclerosis, enrolled in a pregnancy study.

The chain joins TRBV4-3 to TRBJ2-7; tentatively, D is TRBD2 (5 bases). Germline V CDR1 and CDR2: LGHNA, YSLEER. Trimming removed 0 bases at V and 4 bases at J, with 10 bases between. This CDR3 comprises 14 residues. The DNA of the CDR3 is TGCGCCAGCAGCCAAGATCGGGGAGATTACGAGCAGTACTTC. Amino acid sequence: CASSQDRGDYEQYF.

This sequence joins TRBV28 and TRBJ1-5, with 7 bases aligning to TRBD1. The CDR3 runs 13 residues. Germline CDR1 reads MDHEN; CDR2 reads SYDVKM. Trimming at V came to 2 bases and at J to 9 bases, leaving 4 bases not matched to a gene. DNA for the CDR3: TGTGCCAGCAGTTTAAAGGGGGCCCGGCCCCAGCATTTT. Translation: CASSLKGARPQHF.

The chain recombines TRBV7-2 with TRBJ2-5, with D tentatively TRBD2 (6 bases). The germline V gene has CDR1 SGHTA and CDR2 FQGNSA. This CDR3 has 15 amino acids. V was clipped by 5 bases and J by 5 bases, with 18 bases between them. The DNA of the CDR3 is TGTGCCAGCAGCCCGCCGGGAGTACCTAGGGAGACCCAGTACTTC. Translating it yields CASSPPGVPRETQYF.

The rearrangement links TRBV6-4 to TRBJ1-1; the D gene is possibly TRBD1 (6 bases). V lost 6 bases to trimming and J lost 6 bases, with 17 bases between them. The CDR3 spans 14 residues. Germline V gene sequence: CDR1 MRHNA, CDR2 SNTAGT. In nucleotides, the CDR3 is TGTGCCAGCAGCAATTTCGCAGGGGCGGCTGAAGCTTTCTTT. This sequence encodes CASSNFAGAAEAFF.

V and J are TRBV28 and TRBJ1-1; D is possibly TRBD1 (5 bases). Germline lookup yields CDR1 MDHEN and CDR2 SYDVKM. This CDR3 is built from 13 residues. V was pared by 5 bases and J by 0 bases, with 7 bases between. The CDR3: CASSTTVNTEAFF. CDR3 DNA: TGTGCCAGCAGTACGACAGTGAACACTGAAGCTTTCTTT.

V and J are TRBV27 and TRBJ2-7, with D perhaps TRBD2 (6 bases). With 4 bases removed from V and 1 base from J, the gap between germline ends came to 29 bases. The CDR3 extends over 20 amino acids. The germline CDR1 and CDR2 sequences are MNHEY and SMNVEV (reference sequence). The CDR3 DNA reads as TGTGCCAGCAGTTCTTCTGGGACTCGCACTACCCGGATGAGGTCCTACGAGCAGTACTTC. It encodes CASSSSGTRTTRMRSYEQYF.

This clone was observed once. The V gene is TRBV7-9, the J gene TRBJ2-7; 8 bases match TRBD2. CDR1 and CDR2 (germline): SEHNR, FQNEAQ (reference sequence). The trim removed 6 bases at V and 7 bases at J, leaving 14 bases unmatched. The CDR3 covers 15 residues. Here the CDR3 DNA reads TGTGCCAGCAGGTTGACGGACGGGACTAGTATTGAGCAGTACTTC. Amino acid sequence: CASRLTDGTSIEQYF.

J is TRBJ2-7 and V is TRBV27; the D is unclear. CDR3 length: 14 residues. V was clipped by 5 bases and J by 0 bases, with 11 bases between them. CDR1 is MNHEY, CDR2 SMNVEV, per germline (reference sequence). The CDR3 coding sequence is TGTGCCAGCAGTCCCCAGGTGTTCTCCTACGAGCAGTACTTC. It translates to CASSPQVFSYEQYF.

The chain recombines TRBV7-9 with TRBJ1-1; 7 bases are shared with TRBD1. J was trimmed by 8 bases and V by 5 bases; bases with no gene match: 5. The CDR3 is 12 amino acids. Germline loops: CDR1 SEHNR, CDR2 FQNEAQ (reference sequence). The CDR3 is CASSLQDREAFF. The CDR3 DNA follows: TGTGCCAGCAGCCTCCAGGACAGGGAAGCTTTCTTT. Drawing the rest from reference TRBV7-9 and TRBJ1-1, the complete variable domain is DTGVSQNPRHKITKRGQNVTFRCDPISEHNRLYWYRQTLGQGPEFLTYFQNEAQLEKSRLLSDRFSAERPKGSFSTLEIQRTEQGDSAMYLCASSLQDREAFFGQGTRLTVV.

The gene calls are TRBV2 and TRBJ2-5; the match to TRBD1 covers 9 bases. Per the germline V gene, CDR1 is SNHLY and CDR2 is FYNNEI. The CDR3 extends over 16 amino acids. V shed 6 bases, J shed 4 bases, and the junction held 12 bases outside the gene matches. The CDR3 region is CASSTGTGSRLETQYF. The CDR3 region has the DNA TGTGCCAGCAGCACCGGGACAGGGTCTAGATTAGAGACCCAGTACTTC.

The chain joins TRBV28 to TRBJ2-3, with 8 bases matching TRBD2. V shed 3 bases and J 5 bases; nucleotides not matched to a gene: 22. The CDR3 has 20 residues. CDR1 and CDR2 from the germline V gene are MDHEN and SYDVKM. The chain's CDR3 is CASSFARGLGGRKQRDTQYF. DNA for the CDR3: TGTGCCAGCAGTTTTGCTCGGGGACTAGGAGGGCGCAAACAAAGAGATACGCAGTATTTT.

This clone was counted once. CDR3: CASSSNLRDYEQYF. The CDR3 nucleotides read TGTGCCAGCAGCTCCAACCTTCGCGACTACGAGCAGTACTTC. The chain joins TRBV11-2 to TRBJ2-7; D gene ambiguous. The length of the CDR3 is 14 residues. V was shortened by 4 bases and J by 3 bases, with 13 bases between the two germline ends. Germline CDR1 and CDR2: SGHAT and FQNNGV.

This sequence joins TRBV6-1 and TRBJ1-1; 7 bases are shared with TRBD1. The length of the CDR3 is 13 residues. With V trimmed by 6 bases and J by 4 bases, 5 bases remained unmatched. The V gene's germline CDR1 is MNHNS and CDR2 SASEGT. The CDR3 DNA reads TGTGCCAGCAGGCGACAGGGCTCCACTGAAGCTTTCTTT. It yields the protein CASRRQGSTEAFF.

V is TRBV11-2 and J is TRBJ2-6, with D maybe TRBD2 (5 bases). Germline V gene data show CDR1 as SGHAT and CDR2 as FQNNGV. CDR3 length equals 16 residues. The germline V and J ends were trimmed by 3 bases and 0 bases, with 9 bases remaining between them. The CDR3 reads CASSFSGNSGANVLTF. CDR3 sequence (DNA): TGTGCCAGCAGCTTCTCGGGGAACTCTGGGGCCAACGTCCTGACTTTC.

This sequence joins TRBV5-4 and TRBJ2-7, with D perhaps TRBD1 (6 bases). The CDR3 sequence is 15 residues long. Trimming shortened V by 4 bases and J by 6 bases, and 20 bases separated the two germline ends. From germline, CDR1 is SGHNT and CDR2 YYREEE (reference sequence). The CDR3 here is CASSPPSNQGSEQYF. The CDR3 region has the DNA TGTGCCAGCAGCCCGCCGAGTAATCAGGGGAGCGAGCAGTACTTC.

This sequence joins TRBV18 and TRBJ2-7; the match to TRBD2 covers 11 bases. CDR3 length: 18 residues. Germline-derived CDR1 and CDR2 are KGHSH and LQKENI. V dropped 3 bases and J dropped 1; count of bases not matched to a gene: 11. The CDR3 spells CASSPLRRSGRDSYEQYF. CDR3 DNA sequence: TGTGCCAGCTCACCCCTTAGGCGTAGCGGGAGGGATTCCTACGAGCAGTACTTC. Complete variable domain (other parts from reference TRBV18 and TRBJ2-7): NAGVMQNPRHLVRRRGQEARLRCSPMKGHSHVYWYRQLPEEGLKFMVYLQKENIIDESGMPKERFSAEFPKEGPSILRIQQVVRGDSAAYFCASSPLRRSGRDSYEQYFGPGTRLTVT.

This clone appeared a single time. This sequence joins TRBV28 and TRBJ2-7, with 10 bases that match TRBD1. Losses at the gene ends were 5 bases for V and 4 bases for J; bases not matched to a gene: 8. This CDR3 comprises 15 residues. Germline-derived CDR1 and CDR2 are MDHEN and SYDVKM. The CDR3 loop is CASSVPGTGAYEQYF. The CDR3 nucleotides read TGTGCCAGCAGTGTCCCCGGGACAGGGGCGTACGAGCAGTACTTC.

V gene TRBV7-2 combines with J gene TRBJ2-5; 12 bases map to TRBD2. Germline trimming cut 1 base from V and 5 bases from J; bases unmatched to any gene: 5. The CDR3 consists of 16 residues. CDR1 SGHTA and CDR2 FQGNSA come from the germline V gene. In DNA form, the CDR3 reads TGTGCCAGCAGCTTAGTCCTAGCGGGGGGGTATGAGACCCAGTACTTC. It is translated as CASSLVLAGGYETQYF.

The rearrangement uses TRBV5-1 and TRBJ2-3, with 9 bases lining up with TRBD2. The germline CDR1 and CDR2 sequences are SGHRS and YFSETQ. The CDR3 covers 16 residues. Trimming cost V 4 bases and J 4 bases; bases outside gene matches: 10. The CDR3, as DNA: TGCGCCAGCAGCAGGGGACTAGCAGTAGCCTCAGATACGCAGTATTTT. This translates into CASSRGLAVASDTQYF.

The chain has TRBV7-9 and TRBJ2-4; no definite D call. The CDR3 length is 13 residues. The germline gives CDR1 SEHNR, CDR2 FQNEAQ (reference sequence). V gave up 5 bases and J gave up 6 bases, with 11 bases separating them. The CDR3 bases are TGTGCCAGCAGCCACAGAGTCCTAAACATTCAGTACTTC. Its protein product is CASSHRVLNIQYF. Filled out from reference TRBV7-9 and TRBJ2-4, the complete variable domain reads DTGVSQNPRHKITKRGQNVTFRCDPISEHNRLYWYRQTLGQGPEFLTYFQNEAQLEKSRLLSDRFSAERPKGSFSTLEIQRTEQGDSAMYLCASSHRVLNIQYFGAGTRLSVL.

The V gene is TRBV7-8, the J gene TRBJ2-5, with 7 bases lining up with TRBD1. Trimming cost V 6 bases and J 1 base; bases outside gene matches: 11. The CDR3 is 16 residues long. Per the germline V gene, CDR1 is SGHVS and CDR2 is FQNEAQ. CDR3 sequence: CASRSDPTGVQETQYF. The CDR3 DNA sequence: TGTGCCAGCAGGAGTGACCCTACAGGGGTCCAAGAGACCCAGTACTTC.

V is TRBV19 and J is TRBJ2-1; TRBD1 agrees at 8 bases. The germline CDR1 and CDR2 sequences are LNHDA and SQIVND (reference sequence). This CDR3 has 16 amino acids. J was trimmed by 2 bases and V by 5 bases; bases with no gene match: 8. The CDR3 loop is CASSYPDRGPYNEQFF. The CDR3 DNA follows: TGTGCCAGTAGTTATCCCGACAGGGGACCCTACAATGAGCAGTTCTTC.

The rearrangement joins TRBV5-5 to TRBJ2-6; 9 bases are shared with TRBD1. Germline loops: CDR1 SGHKS, CDR2 YYEKEE (reference sequence). CDR3 size: 17 residues. V shed 3 bases, J shed 3 bases, and the junction held 7 bases outside the gene matches. For the CDR3, the DNA is TGTGCCAGCAGCTACGAACAGGGGGCGCTTGGGGCCAACGTCCTGACTTTC. Protein product: CASSYEQGALGANVLTF.

This chain uses TRBV30 with TRBJ2-7, with 9 nucleotides matching TRBD2. J was trimmed by 6 bases and V by 4 bases; bases with no gene match: 16. The CDR3 runs 16 residues. CDR1 is GTSNPN, CDR2 SVGIG, per germline (reference sequence). Here the CDR3 reads CAWKVGPSGIGGEQYF. The CDR3 DNA follows: TGTGCCTGGAAGGTGGGGCCTAGCGGGATCGGAGGCGAGCAGTACTTC.

The chain combines TRBV5-1 with TRBJ1-3; D remains unclear. The CDR3 loop spans 13 amino acids. Germline-derived CDR1 and CDR2 are SGHRS and YFSETQ. V gave up 3 bases and J gave up 6 bases, with 10 bases separating them. The CDR3 bases are TGCGCCAGCAGCTCCTTACACGAAAACACCATATATTTT. Its translation: CASSSLHENTIYF.

This clone appeared a few times. The chain uses TRBV7-8 and TRBJ2-7, with TRBD2 matching 7 bases. Trimming took 4 bases from V and 4 from J; bases not matched to a gene: 1. This CDR3 region has 12 residues. Germline V gene lookup returns CDR1 SGHVS and CDR2 FQNEAQ. This chain's CDR3 is CASSWEGYEQYF. The CDR3 DNA is TGTGCCAGCAGCTGGGAGGGGTACGAGCAGTACTTC.

The chain recombines TRBV5-1 with TRBJ2-3; 10 nucleotides line up with TRBD2. Germline CDR1 is SGHRS and CDR2 is YFSETQ. V dropped 4 bases and J dropped 5; count of bases not matched to a gene: 7. This CDR3 has 15 amino acids. In DNA form, the CDR3 reads TGCGCCAGCAGCCATACTAGCGGGATTTTAGATACGCAGTATTTT. Its translation is CASSHTSGILDTQYF.

The chain combines TRBV25-1 with TRBJ1-1, with 11 nucleotides matching TRBD1. CDR1 and CDR2 (germline): MGHDK, SYGVNS. Trimming removed 4 bases from V and 6 bases from J; junction bases left unmatched: 10. The CDR3 spans 16 residues. CDR3 nucleotide sequence: TGTGCCAGCAGTGGCCCCCGGGACAGGGGGTACGCTGAAGCTTTCTTT. Translation: CASSGPRDRGYAEAFF.

V usage is TRBV18 and J usage is TRBJ2-1; 11 bases are a match to TRBD2. V shed 3 bases and J 3 bases; nucleotides not matched to a gene: 4. The CDR3 has 16 residues. The V gene's germline CDR1 is KGHSH and CDR2 LQKENI. The CDR3: CASSPQTSGVYNEQFF. The CDR3 DNA reads as TGTGCCAGCTCACCCCAGACTAGCGGGGTCTACAATGAGCAGTTCTTC.